These 24 T cell receptor beta chains were all obtained from the same sample, sequenced in a study of control samples from healthy donors and cancer patients. Sequencing used immunoSEQ multiplex PCR; TCRdb keeps in-frame clones, though not all of them. The table has approximately 90,000 clones, around 81% seen once; the top ten hold approximately 19%. The sample was blood. These receptor sequences come from a man in his thirties or forties in good health.

The V gene is TRBV30, the J gene TRBJ1-5; D gene ambiguous. V was pared by 4 bases and J by 0 bases, with 10 bases between. This CDR3 is 14 amino acids long. Germline CDR1 and CDR2: GTSNPN and SVGIG (reference sequence). The CDR3 region has the DNA TGTGCCTGGAAGGAACGGGGTAGCAATCAGCCCCAGCATTTT. This gives the protein CAWKERGSNQPQHF.

This rearrangement joins TRBV10-3 to TRBJ1-1; D not certain. This CDR3 spans 13 amino acids. The germline V and J ends were trimmed by 2 bases and 1 base, with 5 bases remaining between them. Looked up from germline, CDR1 is ENHRY and CDR2 is SYGVKD. CDR3 sequence: CAISEDSNTEAFF. CDR3 in DNA: TGTGCCATCAGTGAGGACTCGAACACTGAAGCTTTCTTT.

The rearrangement joins TRBV5-1 to TRBJ2-7; TRBD1 aligns across 7 bases. Germline CDR1 reads SGHRS; CDR2 reads YFSETQ. The CDR3 covers 14 residues. V lost 4 bases to trimming and J lost 2 bases; unmatched junction nucleotides: 6. The CDR3: CASSVQGNAYEQYF. Written as DNA, the CDR3 is TGCGCCAGCAGCGTACAGGGGAACGCCTACGAGCAGTACTTC. Full variable domain (rest looked up from reference TRBV5-1 and TRBJ2-7): KAGVTQTPRYLIKTRGQQVTLSCSPISGHRSVSWYQQTPGQGLQFLFEYFSETQRNKGNFPGRFSGRQFSNSRSEMNVSTLELGDSALYLCASSVQGNAYEQYFGPGTRLTVT.

The rearrangement uses TRBV7-9 and TRBJ1-4; no reliable D call. The CDR3 is 14 amino acids. Germline V gene data show CDR1 as SEHNR and CDR2 as FQNEAQ (reference sequence). V lost 5 bases and J lost 5, with 12 bases in between. The CDR3 bases are TGTGCCAGCAGCCCCTCGGGGAGAAATGAAAAACTGTTTTTT. As protein: CASSPSGRNEKLFF.

The chain links TRBV7-2 to TRBJ1-4; D is undetermined. Germline V gene data show CDR1 as SGHTA and CDR2 as FQGNSA. The CDR3 has 13 amino acids. Trimming pared 1 base from V and 3 bases from J, leaving 3 bases between. CDR3 sequence: CASSLGPNEKLFF. CDR3 nucleotides: TGTGCCAGCAGCTTAGGGCCTAATGAAAAACTGTTTTTT.

The CDR3 here is CASSGQGAHWEQYF. DNA of the CDR3: TGTGCCAGCAGCGGACAGGGGGCTCATTGGGAGCAGTACTTC. This chain links TRBV7-9 with TRBJ2-7; 11 bases agree with TRBD1. Germline V gene data show CDR1 as SEHNR and CDR2 as FQNEAQ (reference sequence). The CDR3 runs 14 residues. Trimming removed 5 bases from V and 7 bases from J; junction bases left unmatched: 7.

This clone was seen a single time. The chain combines TRBV10-3 with TRBJ1-4; D is possibly TRBD1 (6 bases). The CDR3 runs to 17 residues. The germline V gene has CDR1 ENHRY and CDR2 SYGVKD. V was pared by 2 bases and J by 0 bases, with 13 bases between. The CDR3 DNA reads TGTGCCATCAGTGAGAGCCAAAGGGGGGCAACTAATGAAAAACTGTTTTTT. Amino acids: CAISESQRGATNEKLFF.

This clone was found once. J is TRBJ2-3 and V is TRBV20-1; D gene uncertain. Looked up from germline, CDR1 is DFQATT and CDR2 is SNEGSKA (reference sequence). Trimming took 3 bases from V and 1 from J, leaving 14 bases between them. The CDR3 sequence is 15 residues long. Here the CDR3 reads CSASNSLVGTDTQYF. As DNA, the CDR3 is TGCAGTGCTAGTAACTCTCTAGTCGGCACAGATACGCAGTATTTT.

The genes are TRBV4-2 and TRBJ1-5, with TRBD1 identical over 10 bases. Unmatched junction bases numbered 3, after V lost 0 bases and J lost 4 bases. Germline V lookup: CDR1 LGHNA, CDR2 YNFKEQ. This CDR3 region has 16 residues. CDR3 coding DNA: TGTGCCAGCAGCCAAGATGTGGGACAGGGGAATCAGCCCCAGCATTTT. The encoded protein is CASSQDVGQGNQPQHF.

Concerning this clone: The junction departs from germline at one end; a sequencing error may be responsible. V usage is TRBV11-2 and J usage is TRBJ2-7; TRBD2 aligns across 10 bases. CDR1 is SGHAT and CDR2 is FQNNGV in the germline V gene. The CDR3 contains 19 residues. CDR3 coding DNA: TGTGCCAGCACCTTACCGTTACTAGCGGGACCTCAGAGCTCCTACGAGCAGTACTTC. Translating it yields CASTLPLLAGPQSSYEQYF.

By sample share, this clone is medium-sized. The CDR3 DNA is TGTGCCAGCACCCCGTCAAACACCGGGGAGCTGTTTTTT. It codes for CASTPSNTGELFF. V is TRBV12-3 or TRBV12-4 and J is TRBJ2-2, with D uncertain. The CDR3 spans 13 residues. V was clipped by 7 bases and J by 2 bases, with 8 bases between them.

The chain employs TRBV6-5 and TRBJ1-2; D gene unclear. Per germline, CDR1 MNHEY and CDR2 SVGAGI. The CDR3 contains 13 residues. Trimming took 0 bases from V and 8 from J, leaving 10 bases between them. The CDR3 loop reads CASSYSRRSGYTF. In nucleotides, the CDR3 is TGTGCCAGCAGTTACTCGCGTCGATCGGGCTACACCTTC.

V usage is TRBV7-9 and J usage is TRBJ1-5, with a tentative D call TRBD1 (5 bases). The CDR3 contains 13 residues. Germline CDR1 SEHNR, CDR2 FQNEAQ (reference sequence). V shed 5 bases and J shed 3 bases, with 8 bases lying between them. CDR3 sequence (DNA): TGTGCCAGCAGCGCGGGGCTCAATCAGCCCCAGCATTTT. It is translated as CASSAGLNQPQHF. The entire variable domain, with the rest obtained from reference TRBV7-9 and TRBJ1-5, is as follows: DTGVSQNPRHKITKRGQNVTFRCDPISEHNRLYWYRQTLGQGPEFLTYFQNEAQLEKSRLLSDRFSAERPKGSFSTLEIQRTEQGDSAMYLCASSAGLNQPQHFGDGTRLSIL.

V is TRBV27 and J is TRBJ1-3; unclear D gene. V lost 1 base and J lost 0, with 13 bases in between. The CDR3 has 17 amino acids. Germline assignment: CDR1 MNHEY and CDR2 SMNVEV (reference sequence). The CDR3 sequence: CASSLLSPKVSGNTIYF. The CDR3 DNA reads TGTGCCAGCAGTTTATTGTCCCCGAAGGTCTCTGGAAACACCATATATTTT.

This clone showed up just once. This chain joins TRBV11-2 and TRBJ2-2; D is unclear. Germline lookup yields CDR1 SGHAT and CDR2 FQNNGV. This CDR3 is 10 amino acids long. Trimming took 5 bases from V and 7 from J, leaving 2 bases between them. CDR3 protein: CASSLGELFF. In nucleotides, the CDR3 is TGTGCCAGCAGCCTCGGGGAGCTGTTTTTT.

V and J are TRBV30 and TRBJ2-3, with 7 positions matching TRBD1. The CDR3 contains 14 residues. Germline V lookup: CDR1 GTSNPN, CDR2 SVGIG (reference sequence). Trimming removed 4 bases from V and 3 bases from J; junction bases left unmatched: 7. CDR3 loop: CAWTTGRETDTQYF. Here the CDR3 DNA reads TGTGCCTGGACGACAGGGCGAGAGACAGATACGCAGTATTTT.

The chain combines TRBV11-1 with TRBJ1-6; D is uncertain. Trimming removed 0 bases from V and 7 bases from J, with 16 bases in between. The CDR3 sequence is 17 residues long. CDR1 SGHAT and CDR2 FQDESV come from the germline V gene (reference sequence). CDR3 DNA sequence: TGTGCCAGCAGCTTAGCTCTCGGGATCGGCTCCAATTCACCCCTCCACTTT. It yields the protein CASSLALGIGSNSPLHF.

This rearrangement joins TRBV6-5 to TRBJ1-1; perhaps TRBD1 as D (5 bases). Germline V gives CDR1 MNHEY, CDR2 SVGAGI. V gave up 8 bases and J gave up 5 bases, with 15 bases separating them. The CDR3 is made up of 13 amino acids. CDR3 sequence reads: CASSTTVQTEAFF. In DNA form, the CDR3 reads TGTGCCAGCTCTACGACAGTCCAAACTGAAGCTTTCTTT.

The rearrangement joins TRBV9 to TRBJ2-7; 7 bases line up with TRBD2. The germline V gene encodes CDR1 SGDLS and CDR2 YYNGEE. The CDR3 length is 13 residues. V trimming: 3 bases; J trimming: 2 bases; junction bases outside the gene matches: 2. This CDR3 reads CASSGGTTYEQYF. The CDR3 coding sequence is TGTGCCAGCAGCGGGGGGACTACCTACGAGCAGTACTTC. The complete variable domain, with remaining parts taken from reference TRBV9 and TRBJ2-7, reads DSGVTQTPKHLITATGQRVTLRCSPRSGDLSVYWYQQSLDQGLQFLIQYYNGEERAKGNILERFSAQQFPDLHSELNLSSLELGDSALYFCASSGGTTYEQYFGPGTRLTVT.

CDR3 in DNA: TGTGCCAGCAGCTTTAGACGACTAGCTTCAGATACGCAGTATTTT. Its translation: CASSFRRLASDTQYF. The chain joins TRBV7-9 to TRBJ2-3; 7 nucleotides agree with TRBD2. The CDR3 is made up of 15 amino acids. After removal of 3 bases from V and 4 bases from J, the junction contained 7 bases not matched to a gene. The germline V gene has CDR1 SEHNR and CDR2 FQNEAQ (reference sequence).

The chain carries TRBV6-5 and TRBJ1-2; D perhaps matches TRBD1 (6 bases). This CDR3 has 15 residues. V was clipped by 0 bases and J by 8 bases, with 16 bases between them. CDR1 is MNHEY, CDR2 SVGAGI, per germline. This chain's CDR3 is CASSYSPQGTGGYTF. The CDR3 region has the DNA TGTGCCAGCAGTTACTCCCCACAGGGCACGGGGGGCTACACCTTC.

The V and J genes are TRBV27 and TRBJ1-2; 8 nucleotides match TRBD1. The junction had 10 bases not matched to a gene; V was cut back by 5 bases and J by 2 bases. The CDR3 covers 16 residues. The germline V gene has CDR1 MNHEY and CDR2 SMNVEV (reference sequence). CDR3 DNA: TGTGCCAGCAGTCCATCACAGGGGGAGAGGAACTATGGCTACACCTTC. It is translated as CASSPSQGERNYGYTF.

V and J are TRBV7-9 and TRBJ2-3; D unclear. V was pared by 2 bases and J by 4 bases, with 10 bases between. CDR3 length: 14 residues. Per germline, CDR1 SEHNR and CDR2 FQNEAQ (reference sequence). The CDR3 region is CASSLSTAADTQYF. The CDR3 DNA reads TGTGCCAGCAGCTTATCGACTGCAGCAGATACGCAGTATTTT.

The chain is built from TRBV7-3 and TRBJ1-3; D uncertain. Germline V gene lookup returns CDR1 SGHTA and CDR2 FQGTGA. CDR3 length: 15 amino acids. V was pared by 3 bases and J by 0 bases, with 9 bases between. CDR3 sequence: CASSLDGSSGNTIYF. CDR3 coding DNA: TGTGCCAGCAGCTTGGACGGTAGCTCTGGAAACACCATATATTTT.